This T cell receptor (beta chain) was sequenced in a study of STAT5B mutations in CD4+ large granular lymphocyte leukemia. Study-wide findings and caveats: 8/27 top patient clones versus 2/35 control clones were TRBV06-family. About a quarter of private leukemic clonotypes occurred rarely in other patients' non-leukemic repertoires. Patient CD4-sorted repertoires looked more clonal than healthy CD4+ repertoires, even without putative leukemic clones.

CDR1 is MNHEY and CDR2 is SVGAGI in the germline V gene. The V and J ends lost 5 bases and 1 base respectively, with 11 bases between them. The CDR3 loop spans 14 amino acids. Clones were sequenced by immunoSEQ multiplex PCR, and TCRdb holds only the in-frame ones, with some missing. The repertoire holds 30,000 to 40,000 clones, 88% seen once, with more than 0.75% in the top ten. This clone was detected a few times. Antigen: not known. This TCR came from a human donor in good health. Material for sequencing was CD4+ T cells from blood buffy coats. The gene calls are TRBV6-5 and TRBJ1-2; D may be TRBD1 (5 bases). CDR3 protein: CASSVRDGNYGYTF. The CDR3, as DNA: TGTGCCAGCAGTGTCCGGGACGGTAACTATGGCTACACCTTC.